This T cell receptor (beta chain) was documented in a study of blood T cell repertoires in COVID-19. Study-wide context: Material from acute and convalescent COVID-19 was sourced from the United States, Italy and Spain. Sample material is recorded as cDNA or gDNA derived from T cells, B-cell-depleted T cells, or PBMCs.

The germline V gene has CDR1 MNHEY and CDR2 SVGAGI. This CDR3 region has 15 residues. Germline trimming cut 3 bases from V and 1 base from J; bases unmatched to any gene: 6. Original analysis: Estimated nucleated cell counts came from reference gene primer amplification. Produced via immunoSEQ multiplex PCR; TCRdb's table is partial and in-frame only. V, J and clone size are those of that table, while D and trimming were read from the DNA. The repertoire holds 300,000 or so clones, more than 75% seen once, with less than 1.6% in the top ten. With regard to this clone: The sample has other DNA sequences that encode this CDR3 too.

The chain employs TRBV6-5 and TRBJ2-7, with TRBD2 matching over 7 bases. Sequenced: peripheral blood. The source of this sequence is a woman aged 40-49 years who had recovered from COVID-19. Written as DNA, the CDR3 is TGTGCCAGCAGTTATCTGGCGGGGGAGTCCTACGAGCAGTACTTC. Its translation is CASSYLAGESYEQYF.